This is a list of T cell receptor beta chains from one sample in a study of post-analysis software for immune sequencing data. TCRdb re-called the PCR reads through MiXCR, storing one row per CDR3 protein. The sample includes roughly 650,000 distinct CDR3 sequences, about 60% of them seen just once. Input material: blood. These receptors were obtained from a girl between 2 and 10 years old with multiple sclerosis. Both conserved end residues are part of each CDR3. Fields, in order: D gene, clone size, J gene, V gene, CDR3 DNA, CDR3 protein. A D gene is named only where the DNA matches it firmly. Clone size is stated in some rows and not others, as once, few, many or a class when expanded.

d_call: TRBD2; clone_size: NA; j_call: TRBJ2-6; v_call: TRBV7-6; cdr3_nt: TGTGCCAGCAGCGGCCGACTAGCGGGGGGGCCTGGGGCCAACGTCCTGACTTTC; cdr3_aa: CASSGRLAGGPGANVLTF
d_call: NA; clone_size: many; j_call: TRBJ2-3; v_call: TRBV27; cdr3_nt: TGTGCCAGCAGCCCTCCCACAGATACGCAGTATTTT; cdr3_aa: CASSPPTDTQYF
d_call: NA; clone_size: NA; j_call: TRBJ1-6; v_call: TRBV7-9; cdr3_nt: TGTGCCAGCAGCTTAGTATCAGGAACCGCGCAAAGATCCTATAATTCACCCCTCCACTTT; cdr3_aa: CASSLVSGTAQRSYNSPLHF
d_call: TRBD2; clone_size: NA; j_call: TRBJ2-7; v_call: TRBV29-1; cdr3_nt: TGCAGCGTCCTAGCGGGAGGTCCCCGCTCCTACGAGCAGTACTTC; cdr3_aa: CSVLAGGPRSYEQYF
d_call: NA; clone_size: NA; j_call: TRBJ2-4; v_call: TRBV5-1; cdr3_nt: TGCGCCAGCAGCTTGAGCACAGTAGTAAACATTCAGTACTTC; cdr3_aa: CASSLSTVVNIQYF
d_call: NA; clone_size: NA; j_call: TRBJ1-2; v_call: TRBV12-3/TRBV12-4; cdr3_nt: TGTGCCAGCCCCAATCTCCTCGGACAGACTAACTATGGCTACACCTTC; cdr3_aa: CASPNLLGQTNYGYTF
d_call: NA; clone_size: NA; j_call: TRBJ2-7; v_call: TRBV9; cdr3_nt: TGTGCCAGCAGCCCACTAGCCTACTCCTACGAGCAGTACTTC; cdr3_aa: CASSPLAYSYEQYF
d_call: NA; clone_size: NA; j_call: TRBJ2-2; v_call: TRBV29-1; cdr3_nt: TGCAGCGTTGAGAGGGGTAGCACCGGGGAGCTGTTTTTT; cdr3_aa: CSVERGSTGELFF
d_call: NA; clone_size: NA; j_call: TRBJ1-1; v_call: TRBV7-2; cdr3_nt: TGTGCCAGCAGCCAATATCTCATGAACACTGAAGCTTTCTTT; cdr3_aa: CASSQYLMNTEAFF
d_call: NA; clone_size: NA; j_call: TRBJ2-1; v_call: TRBV4-1; cdr3_nt: TGCGCCAGCAGCCAAGATAAGTGGGTCGGGGTGGTCTACAATGAGCAGTTCTTC; cdr3_aa: CASSQDKWVGVVYNEQFF
d_call: NA; clone_size: NA; j_call: TRBJ2-3; v_call: TRBV7-2; cdr3_nt: TGTGCCAGCAGCTTCCGACAGACCGGCACAGATACGCAGTATTTT; cdr3_aa: CASSFRQTGTDTQYF
d_call: TRBD2; clone_size: few; j_call: TRBJ2-3; v_call: TRBV9; cdr3_nt: TGTGCCAGCAGCGTCAGCGGGAGATGGGGAGATACGCAGTATTTT; cdr3_aa: CASSVSGRWGDTQYF
d_call: NA; clone_size: NA; j_call: TRBJ1-2; v_call: TRBV29-1; cdr3_nt: TGCAGCGTTGAAGAGGCCACTTTCTATGGCTACACCTTC; cdr3_aa: CSVEEATFYGYTF
d_call: NA; clone_size: NA; j_call: TRBJ2-5; v_call: TRBV29-1; cdr3_nt: TGCAGCGTTGCGGGACTTAGTCAAGAGACCCAGTACTTC; cdr3_aa: CSVAGLSQETQYF
d_call: NA; clone_size: NA; j_call: TRBJ1-2; v_call: TRBV3-1; cdr3_nt: TGTGCCAGCAGCCAAGAAGGGGGGAAGCGGACCTATGGCTACACCTTC; cdr3_aa: CASSQEGGKRTYGYTF
d_call: NA; clone_size: NA; j_call: TRBJ2-4; v_call: TRBV5-1; cdr3_nt: TGCGCCAGCAGCGGTGGACTGGAAAACATTCAGTACTTC; cdr3_aa: CASSGGLENIQYF
d_call: TRBD2; clone_size: NA; j_call: TRBJ2-7; v_call: TRBV5-5; cdr3_nt: TGTGCCAGCAGTTCGACTAGCGGGGGTGGGGAGCAGTACTTC; cdr3_aa: CASSSTSGGGEQYF
d_call: NA; clone_size: NA; j_call: TRBJ1-6; v_call: TRBV6-2/TRBV6-3; cdr3_nt: TGTGCCAGCAGTTACTCGATGTGGGCCGACAATTCACCCCTCCACTTT; cdr3_aa: CASSYSMWADNSPLHF
d_call: NA; clone_size: NA; j_call: TRBJ2-7; v_call: TRBV25-1; cdr3_nt: TGTGCCAGCAGTGATGCTAACGGTTTCTCCTACGAGCAGTACTTC; cdr3_aa: CASSDANGFSYEQYF
d_call: TRBD2; clone_size: NA; j_call: TRBJ2-1; v_call: TRBV6-5; cdr3_nt: TGTGCCAGCAGTTACCAACTAGCGGATGAGCAGTTCTTC; cdr3_aa: CASSYQLADEQFF
d_call: TRBD2; clone_size: NA; j_call: TRBJ2-7; v_call: TRBV9; cdr3_nt: TGTGCCAGCAGCGCCCCCCGGGCGGGAGGGCCCAACGAGCAGTACTTC; cdr3_aa: CASSAPRAGGPNEQYF
d_call: TRBD1; clone_size: NA; j_call: TRBJ2-3; v_call: TRBV6-1; cdr3_nt: TGTGCCAGCAGTGAACTCGCCAGGGGGTTCGGCACAGATACGCAGTATTTT; cdr3_aa: CASSELARGFGTDTQYF
d_call: TRBD2; clone_size: few; j_call: TRBJ2-3; v_call: TRBV7-9; cdr3_nt: TGTGCCAGCAGCACCTGGACTAGCGGGGGGTCTAGCACAGATACGCAGTATTTT; cdr3_aa: CASSTWTSGGSSTDTQYF
d_call: NA; clone_size: NA; j_call: TRBJ1-1; v_call: TRBV7-9; cdr3_nt: TGTGCCAGCAGCTTATGGGCAGGGGTTACGAACACTGAAGCTTTCTTT; cdr3_aa: CASSLWAGVTNTEAFF